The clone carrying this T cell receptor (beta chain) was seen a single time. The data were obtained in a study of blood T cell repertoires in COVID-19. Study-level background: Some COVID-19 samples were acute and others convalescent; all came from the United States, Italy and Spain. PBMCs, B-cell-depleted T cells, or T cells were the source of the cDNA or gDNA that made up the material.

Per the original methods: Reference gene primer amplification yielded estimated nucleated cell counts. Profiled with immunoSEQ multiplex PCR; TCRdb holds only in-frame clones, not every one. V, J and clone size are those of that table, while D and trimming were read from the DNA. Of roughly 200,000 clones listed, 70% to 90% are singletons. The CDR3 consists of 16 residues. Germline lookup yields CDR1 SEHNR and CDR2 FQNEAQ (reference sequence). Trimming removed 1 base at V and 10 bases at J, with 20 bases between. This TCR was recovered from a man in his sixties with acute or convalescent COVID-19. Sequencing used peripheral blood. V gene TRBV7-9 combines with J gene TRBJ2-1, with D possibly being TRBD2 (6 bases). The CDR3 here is CASSLVVGGLTQEQFF. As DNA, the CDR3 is TGTGCCAGCAGCTTAGTGGTGGGAGGCCTTACCCAGGAGCAGTTCTTC.